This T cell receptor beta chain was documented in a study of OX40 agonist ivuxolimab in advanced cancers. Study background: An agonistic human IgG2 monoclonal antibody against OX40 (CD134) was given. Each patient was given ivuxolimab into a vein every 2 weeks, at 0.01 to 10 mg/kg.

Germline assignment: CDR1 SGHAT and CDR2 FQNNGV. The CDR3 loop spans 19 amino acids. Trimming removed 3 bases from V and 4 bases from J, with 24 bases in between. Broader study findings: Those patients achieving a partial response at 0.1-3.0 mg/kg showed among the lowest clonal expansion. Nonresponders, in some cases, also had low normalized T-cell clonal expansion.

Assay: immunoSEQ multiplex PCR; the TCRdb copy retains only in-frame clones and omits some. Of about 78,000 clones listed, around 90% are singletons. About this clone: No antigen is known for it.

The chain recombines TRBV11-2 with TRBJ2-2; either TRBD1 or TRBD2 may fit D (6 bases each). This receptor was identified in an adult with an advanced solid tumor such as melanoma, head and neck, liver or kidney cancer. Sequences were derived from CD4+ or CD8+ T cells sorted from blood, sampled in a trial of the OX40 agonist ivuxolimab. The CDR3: CASSFRGVNGGMGTGELFF. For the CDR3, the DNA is TGTGCCAGCAGCTTCAGGGGAGTGAATGGCGGGATGGGCACCGGGGAGCTGTTTTTT. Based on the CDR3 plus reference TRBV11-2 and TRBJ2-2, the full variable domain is EAGVAQSPRYKIIEKRQSVAFWCNPISGHATLYWYQQILGQGPKLLIQFQNNGVVDDSQLPKDRFSAERLKGVDSTLKIQPAKLEDSAVYLCASSFRGVNGGMGTGELFFGEGSRLTVL.